These T cell receptor beta chains were read from a single sample in a study of cytomegalovirus exposure and HLA in healthy donors. Method: immunoSEQ multiplex PCR; TCRdb's copy keeps in-frame clones and lacks some. The profile shows 110,000 or so clones, more than 70% of them singletons. The material sequenced was PBMCs. The receptors come from a man aged 18 to 30 in good health and CMV-seronegative. CDR3s include the opening cysteine and the closing phenylalanine or tryptophan. The order of the fields is D gene, V gene, J gene, clone size, CDR3 DNA, CDR3 protein. A D gene is named only where the DNA matches it firmly. The size field is filled for only some rows; it gives once, few, many or a size class.

>-|TRBV28|TRBJ1-4|-
TGTGCCAGCGTATTAGGGGCCGCTCCCGCTGGGGATGAAAAACTGTTTTTT
CASVLGAAPAGDEKLFF
>-|TRBV14|TRBJ2-5|-
TGTGCCAGCAGCCTCTCCTCGAGATCGTACCAAGAGACCCAGTACTTC
CASSLSSRSYQETQYF
>TRBD1|TRBV28|TRBJ2-1|-
TGTGCCAGCAGTACGACAGGGGGCGCCCCCTACAATGAGCAGTTCTTC
CASSTTGGAPYNEQFF
>-|TRBV19|TRBJ1-6|-
TGTGCCAGTATCTGGAGCTCCTATAATTCACCCCTCCACTTT
CASIWSSYNSPLHF
>-|TRBV5-4|TRBJ2-1|-
TGTGCCAGCAGCCTATCGGGTGGCAATGAGCAGTTCTTC
CASSLSGGNEQFF
>TRBD2|TRBV9|TRBJ2-2|-
TGTGCCAGCAGCGTAGCGACTAGCGGGGGACGGAACACCGGGGAGCTGTTTTTT
CASSVATSGGRNTGELFF
>TRBD1|TRBV7-9|TRBJ1-4|-
TGTGCCAGCAGCCAAACCGGGACAGGGTTGTTTCGGCTGTTTTTT
CASSQTGTGLFRLFF
>-|TRBV7-7|TRBJ1-5|once
TGTGCCAGCAGCTCTTCGGTGAATCAGCCCCAGCATTTT
CASSSSVNQPQHF
>TRBD1|TRBV29-1|TRBJ2-3|-
TGCAGCGTTCTACCGGGACAGGGTAGGACAGATACGCAGTATTTT
CSVLPGQGRTDTQYF
>-|TRBV7-9|TRBJ2-2|once
TGTGCCAGCAGGAGCGGTTTAGGGAACACCGGGGAGCTGTTTTTT
CASRSGLGNTGELFF
>TRBD1|TRBV29-1|TRBJ2-6|-
TGCAGCGTTGAGGGTTGGCAGGGGGCACCCCACTCTGGGGCCAACGTCCTGACTTTC
CSVEGWQGAPHSGANVLTF
>-|TRBV19|TRBJ1-6|-
TGTGCCAGTAGTATTGGGCAGGGGACGGTTAATTCACCCCTCCACTTT
CASSIGQGTVNSPLHF
>-|TRBV5-1|TRBJ2-5|-
TGCGCCAGCAGCTTGGGGACAGTTCAAGAGACCCAGTACTTC
CASSLGTVQETQYF
>TRBD1|TRBV10-2|TRBJ1-1|-
TGCGCCAGCAGAGGACAGGGGGTCCAAGCTTTCTTT
CASRGQGVQAFF
>-|TRBV7-6|TRBJ2-2|-
TGTGCCAGCAGCTTAGTGGCCACCGGGGAGCTGTTTTTT
CASSLVATGELFF
>-|TRBV21-1|TRBJ2-3|-
TGTGCCAGCAGCAAAGGACTAGCGGGAGGAGATACGCAGTATTTT
CASSKGLAGGDTQYF
>-|TRBV18|TRBJ2-5|-
TGTGCCAGCTCCCCTGTGACAGGCCTCCAAGAGACCCAGTACTTC
CASSPVTGLQETQYF
>-|TRBV18|TRBJ1-2|-
TGTGCCAGCTCACCACCCACTTTACGGTGGGGCTACACCTTC
CASSPPTLRWGYTF
>-|TRBV29-1|TRBJ2-1|-
TGCAGCGTTGGGGAACAGGGAAGGACTAGGGGAAGGAATGAGCAGTTCTTC
CSVGEQGRTRGRNEQFF
>-|TRBV6-6|TRBJ2-3|-
TGTGCCAGCAGCCTAGCTAGCCCGCGCGATACGCAGTATTTT
CASSLASPRDTQYF
>-|TRBV7-9|TRBJ1-1|-
TGTGCCAGCAGCCCGAGTAGGCAGGGGAACACTGAAGCTTTCTTT
CASSPSRQGNTEAFF
>TRBD1|TRBV7-6|TRBJ1-3|-
TGTGCCAGCAGCCTGACAGGGACAGGAATGGACACCATATATTTT
CASSLTGTGMDTIYF
>TRBD1|TRBV5-4|TRBJ1-3|-
TGTGCCAGCAGCTGGACAGGGTCCGGCTCTGGAAACACCATATATTTT
CASSWTGSGSGNTIYF
>TRBD2|TRBV29-1|TRBJ2-3|-
TGCAGTGCGAACCGAGGACTAGCGGGGGAGGGTTATACGCAGTATTTT
CSANRGLAGEGYTQYF
>-|TRBV2|TRBJ2-1|-
TGTGCCAGCAGTGAATACATAGCGGTAACTGGTGAGCAGTTCTTC
CASSEYIAVTGEQFF
>-|TRBV2|TRBJ2-6|-
TGTGCCAGCTCCAACTCTGGGGCCAACGTCCTGACTTTC
CASSNSGANVLTF
>TRBD1|TRBV10-1|TRBJ1-1|-
TGCGCCAGCAGCGGGACAGGGTATGCTGAAGCTTTCTTT
CASSGTGYAEAFF
>-|TRBV4-2|TRBJ2-1|-
TGTGCCAGCAGCCAAGCCTCGCAGGGGAATGAGCAGTTCTTC
CASSQASQGNEQFF
>-|TRBV7-2|TRBJ1-2|-
TGTGCCAGCAGCTTAGCGTTGCAGGGTAACTATGGCTACACCTTC
CASSLALQGNYGYTF
>-|TRBV4-1|TRBJ2-7|-
TGCGCCAGCAGCCAGGCGACAGGCTCTTCTCCCGAGCAGTACTTC
CASSQATGSSPEQYF
>TRBD1|TRBV6-6|TRBJ2-7|-
TGTGCCAGCAGTGCCACAGGGGGTCGCGACGAGCAGTACTTC
CASSATGGRDEQYF
>TRBD1|TRBV4-1|TRBJ2-7|-
TGCGCCAGCAGCCAAGGATTACGGCAGGGAAAAAAGAGGGGGCTCTACGAGCAGTACTTC
CASSQGLRQGKKRGLYEQYF
>TRBD1|TRBV28|TRBJ1-4|few
TGTGCCAGCAGTTCCGGACAGGGATGGGAAAAACTGTTTTTT
CASSSGQGWEKLFF
>-|TRBV27|TRBJ1-2|once
TGTGCCAGCAGGTTCGGGGGGAACGGCTATGGCTACACCTTC
CASRFGGNGYGYTF
>TRBD1|TRBV30|TRBJ1-2|-
TGTGCCTGGAGTCCAGGGGGCGATGGCTACACCTTC
CAWSPGGDGYTF
>-|TRBV9|TRBJ1-2|-
TGTGCCAGCAGCGCACAGGCGAACTATGGCTACACCTTC
CASSAQANYGYTF
>-|TRBV6-5|TRBJ1-6|-
TGTGCCAGCAGTTACGACCCGCGGAATTCACCCCTCCACTTT
CASSYDPRNSPLHF
>TRBD1|TRBV18|TRBJ2-1|-
TGTGCCAGCTCACGGGACAGGATGGGGGATGAGCAGTTCTTC
CASSRDRMGDEQFF
>-|TRBV7-9|TRBJ2-7|-
TGTGCCAGCAGCTTGGGGCCCCCGGGCGAGCAGTACTTC
CASSLGPPGEQYF
>-|TRBV7-9|TRBJ1-1|once
TGTGCCAGCAGCTTAGCGGCAGGGTCGAGCACTGAAGCTTTCTTT
CASSLAAGSSTEAFF
>TRBD2|TRBV28|TRBJ2-1|-
TGTGCCAGCAGTCCGGGACTAGCGGGGCCCTATGAGCAGTTCTTC
CASSPGLAGPYEQFF
>-|TRBV28|TRBJ1-1|-
TGTGCCAGCAGGGAACAGTTCTTGGCTTTCTTT
CASREQFLAFF
>-|TRBV6-1|TRBJ1-3|once
TGTGCCAGCAGTAATGACAGAAGCTCTGGAAACACCATATATTTT
CASSNDRSSGNTIYF
>-|TRBV6-5|TRBJ2-5|-
TGTGCCAGCAGACGAGGAAGGGGGGGGCGAGAGACCCAGTACTTC
CASRRGRGGRETQYF
>-|TRBV7-7|TRBJ1-2|-
TGTGCCAGCATGCTTCGTTGCGGGGTTTTCTATGGCTACACCTTC
CASMLRCGVFYGYTF
>-|TRBV5-1|TRBJ2-3|-
TGCGCCAGCAGCTTCCGACGGGATTATAGCACAGATACGCAGTATTTT
CASSFRRDYSTDTQYF
>-|TRBV7-9|TRBJ2-5|-
TGTGCCAGCAGCCCGACAGTCCAAGAGACCCAGTACTTC
CASSPTVQETQYF
>-|TRBV18|TRBJ2-1|-
TGTGCCAGCTCACCGTCCGGGATAAACAATGAGCAGTTCTTC
CASSPSGINNEQFF
>TRBD2|TRBV27|TRBJ2-3|-
TGTGCCAGCAGTCCACTAGCGGGGGGTGTCGCAAATACGCAGTATTTT
CASSPLAGGVANTQYF
>-|TRBV7-9|TRBJ1-3|once
TGTGCCAGCAGGACAGAAAACACCATATATTTT
CASRTENTIYF
>-|TRBV30|TRBJ2-1|-
TGTGCCACACAGGGTTACAATGAGCAGTTCTTC
CATQGYNEQFF
>-|TRBV5-4|TRBJ1-1|-
TGTGCCAGCAGCTTTCAGGGGCAAAAGACTGAAGCTTTCTTT
CASSFQGQKTEAFF
>-|TRBV5-1|TRBJ1-5|-
TGCGCCAGCAGCCCCCTGAGGAGGTGGGAACGGCAGCCCCAGCATTTT
CASSPLRRWERQPQHF
>-|TRBV4-3|TRBJ1-1|-
TGCGCCAGCAGCCAACGGGGCACTGAAGCTTTCTTT
CASSQRGTEAFF